This TCR beta chain originates from a study of blood T cell repertoires in COVID-19. Generated by immunoSEQ multiplex PCR, the TCRdb table keeps only in-frame clones and is missing some. Among around 100,000 clones listed, 82% were seen once. Sequenced input: peripheral blood. This receptor was identified in a man in his 70s with acute or convalescent COVID-19.

CDR3 sequence: CASSYKTGTYEQYF. The CDR3 DNA is TGTGCCAGCAGTTACAAGACAGGAACCTACGAGCAGTACTTC. The rearrangement joins TRBV6-5 to TRBJ2-7; TRBD1 is a possible D gene (6 bases). Germline V gene data show CDR1 as MNHEY and CDR2 as SVGAGI. CDR3 length: 14 amino acids. V dropped 2 bases and J dropped 2 bases, with 10 bases sitting between them.